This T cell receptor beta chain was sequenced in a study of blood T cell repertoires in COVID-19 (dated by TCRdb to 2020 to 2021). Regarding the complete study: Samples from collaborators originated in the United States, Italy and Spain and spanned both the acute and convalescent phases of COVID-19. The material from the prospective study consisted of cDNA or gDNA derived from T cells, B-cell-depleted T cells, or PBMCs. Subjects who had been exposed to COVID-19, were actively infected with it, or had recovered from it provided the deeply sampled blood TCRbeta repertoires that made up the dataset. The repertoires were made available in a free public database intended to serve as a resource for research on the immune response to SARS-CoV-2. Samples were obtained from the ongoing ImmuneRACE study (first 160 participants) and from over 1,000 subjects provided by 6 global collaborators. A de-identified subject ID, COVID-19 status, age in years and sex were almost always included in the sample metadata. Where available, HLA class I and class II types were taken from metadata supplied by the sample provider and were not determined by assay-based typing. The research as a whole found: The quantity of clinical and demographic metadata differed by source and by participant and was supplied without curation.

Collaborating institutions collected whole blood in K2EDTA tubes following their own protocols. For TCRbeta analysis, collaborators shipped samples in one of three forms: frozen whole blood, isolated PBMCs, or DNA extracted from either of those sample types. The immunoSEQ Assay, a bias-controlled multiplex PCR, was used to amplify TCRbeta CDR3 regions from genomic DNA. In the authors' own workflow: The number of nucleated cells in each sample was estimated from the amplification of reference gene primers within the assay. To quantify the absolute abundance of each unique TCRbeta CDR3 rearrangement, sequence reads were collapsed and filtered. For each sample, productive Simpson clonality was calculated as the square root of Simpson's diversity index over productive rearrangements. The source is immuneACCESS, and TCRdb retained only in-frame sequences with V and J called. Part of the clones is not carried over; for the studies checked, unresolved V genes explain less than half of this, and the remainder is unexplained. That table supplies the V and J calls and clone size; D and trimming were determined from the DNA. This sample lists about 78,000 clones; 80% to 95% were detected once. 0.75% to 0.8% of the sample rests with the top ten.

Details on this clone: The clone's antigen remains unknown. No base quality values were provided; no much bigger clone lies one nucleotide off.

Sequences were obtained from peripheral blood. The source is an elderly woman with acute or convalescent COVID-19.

In nucleotides, the sequence is TGTGCCAGCAGTGAAGTCGGGGGTGAGCAGTTCTTC. Translated, it reads CASSEVGGEQFF. The chain is assembled from TRBV25-1 and TRBJ2-1, with TRBD2 as a weak D call on 6 bases. From the germline V gene, CDR1 is MGHDK and CDR2 is SYGVNS. Relative to germline, V is 2 bases shorter and J is 9 bases shorter, with 8 bases between their ends. The CDR3, from cysteine to phenylalanine, totals 12 residues. CDR3 DNA only is kept here, 36 bases in frame from base 1.